Each of the 3 T cell receptor beta chains below was sequenced from the same sample in a study of cytomegalovirus exposure and HLA in healthy donors. Primers included in the PCR were 60 Vbeta and 13 Jbeta primers. Measured with immunoSEQ multiplex PCR; TCRdb has only the in-frame clones, and not every one. This sample has more than 60,000 clones; about 68% occur once, and the top ten carry 7.5% to 9.5%. Source material: PBMCs. Receptor source: a man aged 40-50 years in good health and CMV-seropositive.

This clone was found once. The genes are TRBV6-4 and TRBJ1-2; possible D gene TRBD1, 6 bases. CDR3 length equals 16 residues. V shed 0 bases and J shed 4 bases, with 15 bases lying between them. The germline V gene has CDR1 MRHNA and CDR2 SNTAGT. In DNA form, the CDR3 reads TGTGCCAGCAGTGACTCGTTCAAACAGGGACCCTATGGCTACACCTTC. It is translated as CASSDSFKQGPYGYTF.

The CDR3 loop reads CASGQLAEKLFF. As DNA, the CDR3 is TGTGCCTCCGGACAGCTTGCGGAAAAACTGTTTTTT. This chain uses TRBV30 with TRBJ1-4; the D gene is possibly TRBD1 (6 bases). This CDR3 has 12 amino acids. Germline-derived CDR1 and CDR2 are GTSNPN and SVGIG (reference sequence). V lost 7 bases and J lost 8, with 14 bases in between.

J is TRBJ1-5 and V is TRBV6-5; D remains unclear. Trimming took 0 bases from V and 4 from J, leaving 7 bases between them. CDR1 is MNHEY, CDR2 SVGAGI, per germline. There are 14 residues in the CDR3. CDR3 in DNA: TGTGCCAGCAGTTACTCGACTGAGAATCAGCCCCAGCATTTT. Protein sequence: CASSYSTENQPQHF.